Here is one TCR beta chain with its context. Its antigen remains unidentified. The data originate from a study of radiation and T cells in renal cell carcinoma. Study background: Nephrectomy followed 15 Gy stereotactic body radiation by 4 weeks. Study findings and constraints: Top tumor clonotypes rose in blood 2 weeks post-radiation, then contracted.

The time point is: baseline pretreatment blood. Treatment described: 15 Gy SBRT to primary tumor, nephrectomy 4 weeks later. Radiation-treated patients gave blood at baseline, week 2 and week 4. Clear cell pathology was present in this patient's renal cell carcinoma. CDR3 length: 11 amino acids. Germline CDR1 SQVTM, CDR2 ANQGSEA. V was pared by 3 bases and J by 10 bases, with 12 bases between. Produced via immunoSEQ multiplex PCR; TCRdb's table is partial and in-frame only. The repertoire includes around 140,000 clones, 88% of them detected once, and 4.1% sits in the top ten. The source was blood, collected from a patient whose treatment included radiotherapy and nephrectomy. The receptor was isolated from a woman in her seventies with renal cell carcinoma. The chain employs TRBV29-1 and TRBJ1-1; maybe TRBD1 (5 bases). This chain's CDR3 is CSVDRGWAAFF. The CDR3 coding sequence is TGCAGCGTTGATCGGGGGTGGGCAGCTTTCTTT.